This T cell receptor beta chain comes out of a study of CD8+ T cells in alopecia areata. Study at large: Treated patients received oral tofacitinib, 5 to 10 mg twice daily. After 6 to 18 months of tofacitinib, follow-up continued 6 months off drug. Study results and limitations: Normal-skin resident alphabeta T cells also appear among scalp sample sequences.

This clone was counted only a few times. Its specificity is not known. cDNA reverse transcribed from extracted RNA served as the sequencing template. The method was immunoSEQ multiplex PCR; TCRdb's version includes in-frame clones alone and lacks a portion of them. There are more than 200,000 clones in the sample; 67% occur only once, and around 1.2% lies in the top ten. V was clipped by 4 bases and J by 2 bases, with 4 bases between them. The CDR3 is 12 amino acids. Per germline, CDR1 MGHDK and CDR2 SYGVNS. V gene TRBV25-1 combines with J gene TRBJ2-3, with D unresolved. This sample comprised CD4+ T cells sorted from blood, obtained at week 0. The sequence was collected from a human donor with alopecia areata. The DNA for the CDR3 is TGTGCCAGCAGTGTAATCACAGATACGCAGTATTTT. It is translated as CASSVITDTQYF.